The entry below describes one T cell receptor beta chain. This clone came up a few times. It lacks a known antigen. Base-call qualities are not available, and no considerably larger clone is one nucleotide away. The CDR3, cysteine through phenylalanine, is 14 amino acids long. Only the CDR3 part of the read is kept: 42 bases, read in frame from the first base. Relative to germline, V is missing 5 bases and J is missing 5 bases, with 6 bases of the junction outside any gene match. The germline V gene (reference sequence) specifies SEHNR as CDR1 and FQNEAQ as CDR2. The data were obtained in a study of beta chain features in type 1 diabetes (dated by TCRdb to the late 2010s). Background for the entire study: No differences in mean age, gender distribution, total cell number or subset yield were found between patients and healthy donors. A total of roughly 100 million sorted cells were examined across all samples, and RNA yield correlated strongly with the number of cells per subset. In the study, TCRB repertoires of sorted circulating CD4+ T cell subsets from recently diagnosed type 1 diabetes patients were compared with those of matched healthy donors. Naive and central memory subsets were obtained from all 30 or so donors, but regulatory and stem cell-like memory subsets were isolated from only 8 patients and roughly 8 healthy donors.

A single peripheral blood draw of about 116 mL on average was collected from each donor into heparinised tubes. Naive, central memory, regulatory and stem cell-like memory CD4+ T cells were sorted on a BD FACSAria II using a panel including CD45RO, CCR7, CD25, CD127, CD95 and CD27. Purity was above 98% for every sorted population. PBMCs were isolated immediately by Lymphoprep density gradient centrifugation and stained directly without culture. So that batch effects would be minimized, each experiment stained and sorted samples in pairs, pairing one healthy donor with one patient. All of the isolated RNA was reverse transcribed with the High Capacity cDNA Reverse Transcription Kit, so expressed TCRB transcripts were sequenced. Naive, central memory and regulatory T cell samples underwent deep immunoSEQ sequencing, averaging roughly 3.3 million total reads per sample. Sorted cells were lysed in RLT buffer, and RNA was extracted using DNase-treated RNeasy Micro or Mini kits according to cell number. Each cell subset was processed separately to prevent cross-contamination, with patient and healthy donor samples processed together. Using the immunoSEQ multiplex PCR, TCRB sequences were amplified from cDNA into 87-bp fragments spanning the CDR3 region. Sequencing of the amplicons was done on the Illumina HiSeq platform. Regarding the original processing steps: Synthetic template baselines were used to correct PCR bias computationally, reads within Hamming distance 2 were collapsed together, and singletons that could not be merged were discarded. Reads were aligned against IMGT so that V, D and J genes, CDR3 length and insertions or deletions at six rearrangement sites could be assigned. Within each subset, clonotype counts were normalized to sorted cell number, and only after that were true diversity and Gini coefficients computed with the tcR R package. The overlap coefficient, calculated on TCRB nucleotide sequences, was used to measure repertoire sharing. TCRdb carries this immuneACCESS record with in-frame sequences only. Its versions omit some clonotypes, under half of them owing to an unresolved V gene in the studies checked, with the rest unexplained. V and J calls and clone size follow that table, whereas D and trimming were derived from the DNA. The sample has some 150,000 clones on record, around 10% of them singletons. The ten largest clones add up to over 2% of the sample.

Study-wide findings and limitations: Naive, central memory and regulatory TCRB repertoires appeared more similar among patients than among healthy donors. Because cDNA was sequenced instead of genomic DNA, highly expressing activated cells could be over-represented, though the groups showed no difference in activation or CD3 levels. PCR may preferentially amplify shorter templates, but because patient and control samples were amplified and corrected together, any resulting skew would affect both groups equally. At VDJ recombination sites, patients with type 1 diabetes made fewer insertions and deleted more nucleotides, a pattern implying thymic rearrangement abnormalities. Only small numbers of individuals were included in the HLA sub-analyses, which left unresolved whether HLA type had any influence on TCRB rearrangement. In all four CD4+ subsets, TCRB CDR3 length was moderately but significantly shorter in type 1 diabetes patients.

The TCR comes from a man aged 18-30 years in good health. Here the chain combines TRBV7-9 and TRBJ2-5; 9 bases in the junction line up with TRBD1. Sequenced: central memory CD4+ T cells from blood. The CDR3 sequence is CASSDTGGRETQYF. Read as DNA, the sequence is TGTGCCAGCAGCGACACAGGGGGCCGGGAGACCCAGTACTTC.